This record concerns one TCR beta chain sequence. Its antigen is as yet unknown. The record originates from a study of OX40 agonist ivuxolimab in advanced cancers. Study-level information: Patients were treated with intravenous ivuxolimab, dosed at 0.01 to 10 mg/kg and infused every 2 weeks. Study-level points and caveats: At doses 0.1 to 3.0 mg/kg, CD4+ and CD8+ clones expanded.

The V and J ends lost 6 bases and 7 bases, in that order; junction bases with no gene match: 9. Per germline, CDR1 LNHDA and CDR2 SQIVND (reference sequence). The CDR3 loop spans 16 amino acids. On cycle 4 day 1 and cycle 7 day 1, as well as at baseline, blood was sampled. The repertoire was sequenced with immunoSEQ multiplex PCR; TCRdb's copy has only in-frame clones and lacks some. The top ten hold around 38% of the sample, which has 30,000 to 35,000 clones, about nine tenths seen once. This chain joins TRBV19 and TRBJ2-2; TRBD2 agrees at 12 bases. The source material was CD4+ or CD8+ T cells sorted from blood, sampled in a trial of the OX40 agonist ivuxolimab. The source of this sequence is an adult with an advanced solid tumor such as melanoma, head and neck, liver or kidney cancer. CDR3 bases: TGTGCCAGTAGGGACCTAGCGGGAGGGCCCGACGGGGAGCTGTTTTTT. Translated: CASRDLAGGPDGELFF.